This TCR beta chain was sequenced in a study of blood T cell repertoires in COVID-19. About the study: PBMCs, B-cell-depleted T cells, or T cells provided the cDNA or gDNA that made up the material.

Germline lookup yields CDR1 KGHDR and CDR2 SFDVKD. Deletions cut 5 bases from V and 7 bases from J, with 13 bases between. The length of the CDR3 is 13 residues. The Seattle patients joined while their infection was active and were tracked longitudinally afterward. Sequencing used immunoSEQ multiplex PCR; TCRdb keeps in-frame clones, though not all of them. The top ten clones hold about 0.8% of a sample with roughly 250,000 clones, 80% to 95% of them seen once. The sample comprised peripheral blood. The TCR sequence derives from a man younger than 45 with COVID-19, enrolled during active disease. The chain uses TRBV24-1 and TRBJ1-2; D might be TRBD1 (6 bases). The CDR3 loop reads CATSARGGAGYTF. CDR3 coding DNA: TGTGCCACCAGTGCCCGTGGGGGGGCTGGCTACACCTTC.